This TCR beta chain is from a study of blood T cell repertoires in COVID-19. Study-level background: Material from acute and convalescent COVID-19 was sourced from the United States, Italy and Spain. PBMCs, B-cell-depleted T cells, or T cells were the source of the cDNA or gDNA that made up the material.

The Seattle patients joined while their infection was active and were tracked longitudinally afterward. Original processing methods: Counts of nucleated cells, estimated from reference gene primer amplification, were obtained. Repertoires were generated with immunoSEQ multiplex PCR, while TCRdb's copy carries only in-frame clones and drops some. That table gives V, J and clone size, and the DNA gave D and trimming. This sample has around 100,000 clones, with more than 80% found just once. The V gene's germline CDR1 is SGHNT and CDR2 YENEEA. V dropped 5 bases and J dropped 9 bases, with 14 bases sitting between them. This CDR3 contains 13 residues.

This chain links TRBV11-3 with TRBJ2-1; D perhaps matches TRBD1 (6 bases). The clonotype comes from a woman aged 60-70 years with COVID-19, enrolled during active disease. Sequences were obtained from peripheral blood. As DNA, the CDR3 is TGTGCCAGCAGCCCTAGCAGGGGCGCTGAGCAGTTCTTC. As protein: CASSPSRGAEQFF.